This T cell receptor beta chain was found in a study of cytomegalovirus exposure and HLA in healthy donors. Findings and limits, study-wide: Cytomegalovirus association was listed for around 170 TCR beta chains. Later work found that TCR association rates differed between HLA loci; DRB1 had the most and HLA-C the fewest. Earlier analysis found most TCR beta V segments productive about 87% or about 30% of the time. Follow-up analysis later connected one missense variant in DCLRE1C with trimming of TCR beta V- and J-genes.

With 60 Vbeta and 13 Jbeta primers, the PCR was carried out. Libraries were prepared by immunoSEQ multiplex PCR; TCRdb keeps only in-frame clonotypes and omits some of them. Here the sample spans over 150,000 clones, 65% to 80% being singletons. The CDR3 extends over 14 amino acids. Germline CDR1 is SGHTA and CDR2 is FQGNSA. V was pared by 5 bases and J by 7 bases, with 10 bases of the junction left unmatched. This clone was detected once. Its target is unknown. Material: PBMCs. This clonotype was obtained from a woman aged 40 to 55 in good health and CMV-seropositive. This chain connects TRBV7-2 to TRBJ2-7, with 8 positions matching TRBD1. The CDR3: CASSVDRGSGEQYF. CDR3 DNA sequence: TGTGCCAGCAGCGTCGACAGGGGATCAGGAGAGCAGTACTTC.